The 10 T cell receptor beta chains reported below all come from one sample, sequenced in a study of shared clonotypes between healthy human individuals. The data were produced by immunoSEQ multiplex PCR, yet TCRdb's version contains in-frame clones alone and is incomplete. Altogether hundreds of thousands of clones are present, 76% being singletons, with the ten largest covering 10% to 15%. Specimen: PBMCs. The origin of the receptors is a woman between 40 and 50 years old in good health. Some clones in this sample may be carry-over from other donors' samples.

The chain joins TRBV4-1 to TRBJ1-1, with 9 bases aligning to TRBD1. The trim removed 1 base at V and 4 bases at J, leaving 7 bases unmatched. Germline values: CDR1 MGHRA, CDR2 YSYEKL. This CDR3 comprises 16 residues. The CDR3 bases are TGCGCCAGCAGCCAAGGTAACAGGGGGCCGGGCACTGAAGCTTTCTTT. Translating gives CASSQGNRGPGTEAFF.

V is TRBV2 and J is TRBJ2-1, with D tentatively TRBD1 or TRBD2 (5 bases each). The CDR3 is made up of 15 amino acids. Germline-derived CDR1 and CDR2 are SNHLY and FYNNEI. V lost 7 bases and J 4 bases, leaving 17 bases between the germline ends. CDR3 amino acids: CASTPDSGQYNEQFF. DNA of the CDR3: TGTGCCAGCACTCCCGACTCGGGGCAATACAATGAGCAGTTCTTC.

The genes are TRBV5-4 and TRBJ2-5; weak D call: TRBD1 (6 bases). The J call may be in error: the DNA end matches TRBJ2-7 better. In germline, CDR1 is SGHNT, CDR2 YYREEE (reference sequence). The CDR3 consists of 14 residues. Written as DNA, the CDR3 is TGTGCCAGCAGCTTGATGGGACATCGCTACGAGCAGTACTTC. This sequence encodes CASSLMGHRYEQYF.

This clone was counted a few times. The chain has TRBV18 and TRBJ1-4; perhaps TRBD1 as D (6 bases). In germline, CDR1 is KGHSH, CDR2 LQKENI. With 3 bases removed from V and 0 bases from J, the gap between germline ends came to 23 bases. This CDR3 region has 20 residues. CDR3 DNA: TGTGCCAGCTCACCCCGTATATCGGGGGGCAACTATGCAACTAATGAAAAACTGTTTTTT. The encoded protein is CASSPRISGGNYATNEKLFF.

The rearrangement joins TRBV5-6 to TRBJ2-7; D possibly matches TRBD1 or TRBD2 (5 bases each). The V end was cut by 5 bases, the J end by 6 bases, with 24 bases between. The CDR3 runs to 16 residues. CDR1 and CDR2 from the germline V gene are SGHDT and YYEEEE. This chain's CDR3 is CASSWGGSPPGAEQYF. The DNA for the CDR3 is TGTGCCAGCAGTTGGGGCGGGTCGCCCCCCGGAGCCGAGCAGTACTTC.

There are a few counts of this clone. The chain employs TRBV28 and TRBJ2-5, with a weak D call TRBD1 (6 bases). The germline V gene encodes CDR1 MDHEN and CDR2 SYDVKM. The CDR3 extends over 15 amino acids. Trimming removed 6 bases at V and 1 base at J, with 15 bases between. The CDR3 protein is CASRGDKSFQETQYF. The DNA of the CDR3 is TGTGCCAGCAGGGGGGACAAGAGTTTCCAAGAGACCCAGTACTTC.

The chain has TRBV2 and TRBJ2-7, with D unclear. Between the trimmed V and J ends, which lost 6 bases and 4 bases, there was a span of 16 bases. This CDR3 has 14 residues. Looked up from germline, CDR1 is SNHLY and CDR2 is FYNNEI. As DNA, the CDR3 is TGTGCCAGCAGCCTATCGGGTGGGTCGTACGAGCAGTACTTC. It specifies CASSLSGGSYEQYF.

The chain has TRBV6-6 and TRBJ1-5, with 7 bases matching TRBD1. J lost 4 bases, V lost 8 bases, and 11 bases had no gene match. Germline CDR1 reads MNHNY; CDR2 reads SVGAGI (reference sequence). There are 15 residues in the CDR3. CDR3 nucleotides: TGTGCCAGCCTACTGGGACAGCCGACGAATCAGCCCCAGCATTTT. Its protein is CASLLGQPTNQPQHF.

The chain carries TRBV6-6 and TRBJ2-7; D is ambiguous. Germline V gene sequence: CDR1 MNHNY, CDR2 SVGAGI (reference sequence). This CDR3 has 15 residues. Trimming removed 6 bases from V and 2 bases from J, with 17 bases in between. CDR3 in amino acids: CASSPRQDSTYEQYF. DNA for the CDR3: TGTGCCAGCAGCCCCCGACAAGATAGTACCTACGAGCAGTACTTC.

V is TRBV10-2 and J is TRBJ1-1; D unclear. Germline V gene sequence: CDR1 WSHSY, CDR2 SAAADI. Trimming shortened V by 5 bases and J by 2 bases, and 12 bases separated the two germline ends. CDR3 size: 14 residues. Written as DNA, the CDR3 is TGCGCCAGCAGTTACGGACTCCGTAACACTGAAGCTTTCTTT. Protein: CASSYGLRNTEAFF.